The source of this T cell receptor beta chain is a study of blood T cell repertoires in COVID-19 (dated by TCRdb to the early 2020s). About the investigation overall: Samples covering the acute and convalescent phases of COVID-19 were provided by collaborators in the United States, Italy and Spain. Where available, HLA class I and class II types were taken from metadata supplied by the sample provider and were not determined by assay-based typing. Deeply sampled blood TCRbeta repertoires from subjects exposed to, actively infected with, or recovered from COVID-19 were included in the dataset. A de-identified subject ID, COVID-19 status, age in years and sex were almost always included in the sample metadata. The material from the prospective study consisted of cDNA or gDNA derived from T cells, B-cell-depleted T cells, or PBMCs. A freely available public database, intended as a resource for researchers studying the immune response to SARS-CoV-2, is where the repertoires were released. The samples were drawn from the first 160 participants of the ongoing ImmuneRACE study and from some 1,300 subjects provided by 6 global collaborators. Overall results and qualifications from the work: How much clinical and demographic metadata was included differed by source and by participant, and the metadata was provided uncurated.

The germline V gene specifies SGHTA as CDR1 and FQGNSA as CDR2. The V end gives up 5 bases and the J end 7 bases, leaving 10 bases in the junction not matched to a gene. Including the terminal cysteine and phenylalanine, the CDR3 comprises 17 residues. The only DNA kept is the CDR3, 51 bases in frame from the first base. Collaborating institutions collected whole blood in K2EDTA tubes following their own protocols. For TCRbeta analysis, collaborators shipped samples in one of three forms: frozen whole blood, isolated PBMCs, or DNA extracted from either of those sample types. Turning to this clone: Its antigen is not yet known. Per-nucleotide qualities are absent, and no much larger clonotype sits a single base away.

TCRbeta CDR3 regions were amplified from genomic DNA by means of the immunoSEQ Assay, a bias-controlled multiplex PCR. Processing in the source paper ran as follows. The number of nucleated cells in each sample was estimated by amplification of reference gene primers within the assay. To quantify the absolute abundance of each unique TCRbeta CDR3 rearrangement, sequence reads were collapsed and filtered. Productive Simpson clonality was computed per sample as the square root of Simpson's diversity index over productive rearrangements. TCRdb retrieved this table from immuneACCESS and kept in-frame rearrangements only. Not all clones are present; in checked studies, unresolved V genes account for under half, and no reason is known for the remainder. V and J calls and clone size are as listed in that table; D and trimming were resolved from the DNA. For this sample the table gives 100,000 to 150,000 clones, of which about 70% were detected only once. Around 6% of the sample is held by the ten biggest clonotypes.

The sequenced sample consisted of peripheral blood. Recombination connected TRBV7-2 to TRBJ2-1; TRBD2 fits 14 bases in the junction. The sequence derives from a man in his 60s with acute or convalescent COVID-19. CDR3 region: CASSPSGTSGRRNEQFF. The sequenced DNA: TGTGCCAGCAGCCCTAGCGGGACTAGCGGGAGAAGAAATGAGCAGTTCTTC.